This is a list of T cell receptor beta chains from one sample in a study of T cells in Graves' hyperthyroidism and ophthalmopathy. TCRdb called the multiplex PCR reads again in MiXCR, with one record for every CDR3 protein. The sample includes 700,000 to 850,000 distinct CDR3 sequences, 35% of them seen just once. Sequenced input: blood. Receptors were obtained from a woman aged 40 to 50 with Graves' hyperthyroidism. Both conserved end residues are part of each CDR3. Expanded clones are given a class, and other clones once, few, many or no size at all.

size | J | V | CDR3
- | TRBJ2-3 | TRBV7-2 | CASSPGLAATDTQYF
few | TRBJ2-6 | TRBV20-1 | CSARDSGVLGANVLTF
many | TRBJ1-2 | TRBV7-9 | CASSPTGTLANYGYTF
- | TRBJ2-5 | TRBV10-3 | CAISELSGTAQYF
few | TRBJ1-5 | TRBV29-1 | CSVGQLNQPQHF
- | TRBJ1-5 | TRBV6-5 | CASSWAQRADDSNQPQHF
many | TRBJ2-7 | TRBV18 | CASSGAVYEQYF
many | TRBJ2-6 | TRBV10-3 | CAIRDSSGANVLTF
- | TRBJ2-5 | TRBV29-1 | CSVGSIQTQYF
many | TRBJ1-3 | TRBV2 | CASRRETGNTIYF
few | TRBJ2-7 | TRBV10-3 | CATTDADAYEQYF
- | TRBJ2-5 | TRBV5-1 | CASSLNAASGETQYF
many | TRBJ1-6 | TRBV7-9 | CASSSARGDNSPLHF
- | TRBJ1-1 | TRBV6-5 | CASSYRPGAAEAFF
many | TRBJ2-5 | TRBV20-1 | CSARVWSRETQYF
- | - | TRBV2 | CASSRTSGVYNEQFF
many | TRBJ1-6 | TRBV7-9 | CASSFKGYRYNSPLHF
many | TRBJ1-6 | TRBV6-5 | CASSEQGQSPLHF
many | TRBJ2-5 | TRBV10-3 | CATGQSQETQYF
many | TRBJ2-5 | TRBV20-1 | CSVRQQETQYF
few | TRBJ2-2 | TRBV19 | CASGLAGGRNTGELFF
many | TRBJ2-5 | TRBV13 | CASGQRVRTETQYF
- | TRBJ1-2 | TRBV29-1 | CSAKEWDYGYTF
- | TRBJ2-2 | TRBV20-1 | CTNTGELFF